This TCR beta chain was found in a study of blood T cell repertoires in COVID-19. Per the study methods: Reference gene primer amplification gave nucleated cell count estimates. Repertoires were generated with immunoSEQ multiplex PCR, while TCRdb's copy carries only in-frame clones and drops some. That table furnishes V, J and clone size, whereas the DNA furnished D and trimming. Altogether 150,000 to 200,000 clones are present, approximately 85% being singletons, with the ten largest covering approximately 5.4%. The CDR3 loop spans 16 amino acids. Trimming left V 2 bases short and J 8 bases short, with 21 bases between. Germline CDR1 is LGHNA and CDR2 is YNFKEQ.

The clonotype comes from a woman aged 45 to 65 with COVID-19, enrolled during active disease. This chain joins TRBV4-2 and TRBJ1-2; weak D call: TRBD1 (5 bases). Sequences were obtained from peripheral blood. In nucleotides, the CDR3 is TGTGCCAGCAGCCAACTAGTTTCCCAAGGGAGGGACGGCTACACCTTC. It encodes CASSQLVSQGRDGYTF.